This T cell receptor (beta chain) was captured in a study of T cell responses to AZD1222 COVID-19 vaccine. Study context: Whether given at about 4 or about 12 weeks, second doses were pooled.

General study points: Only after the peak T cell response were repertoires sampled. The donor group comprised mostly white British people and more females; the analysis possibly underestimated clonal diversity.

The data were produced by immunoSEQ multiplex PCR, yet TCRdb's version contains in-frame clones alone and is incomplete. Seen here are about 120,000 clones, approximately 87% observed once, and the top ten hold roughly 3.5%. Details on this clone: Its antigen is undetermined.

CDR1 is SGDLS and CDR2 is YYNGEE in the germline V gene. This CDR3 comprises 16 residues. V was pared by 4 bases and J by 4 bases, with 5 bases of the junction left unmatched. The sequence was collected from an adult in good health. Specimen: peripheral blood, collected on day 0 of AZD1222 vaccination. V usage is TRBV9 and J usage is TRBJ2-1; 13 nucleotides match TRBD2. The CDR3 spells CASSLGLAGTYNEQFF. CDR3 DNA: TGTGCCAGCAGCCTGGGACTAGCGGGGACGTACAATGAGCAGTTCTTC.